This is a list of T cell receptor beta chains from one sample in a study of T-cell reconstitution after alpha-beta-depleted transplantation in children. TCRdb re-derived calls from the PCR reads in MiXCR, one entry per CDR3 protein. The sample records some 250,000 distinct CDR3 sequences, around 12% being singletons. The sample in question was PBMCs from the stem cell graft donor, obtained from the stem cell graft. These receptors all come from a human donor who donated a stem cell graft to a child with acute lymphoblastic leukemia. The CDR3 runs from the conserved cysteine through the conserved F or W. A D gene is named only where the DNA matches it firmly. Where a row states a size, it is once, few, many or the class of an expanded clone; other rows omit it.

TGTGCCACCGAGACTAGCGGGGGCACAGATACGCAGTATTTT	CATETSGGTDTQYF	TRBJ2-3	TRBV10-3	many	TRBD2
TGTGCCAGCACCCCCACAGGGAAGTCCTACGAGCAGTACTTC	CASTPTGKSYEQYF	TRBJ2-7	TRBV6-2/TRBV6-3	many	.
TGTGCCAGCAGTCCTGACGGGGCTGAAGCTTTCTTT	CASSPDGAEAFF	TRBJ1-1	TRBV27	many	.
TGTGCCAGTAGTATCCCGGACAACAGCGGTGAAAAACTGTTTTTT	CASSIPDNSGEKLFF	TRBJ1-4	TRBV19	many	.
TGCAGTGCCAGCTCAACAGGGGGACTGTACGAGCAGTACTTC	CSASSTGGLYEQYF	TRBJ2-7	TRBV20-1	many	TRBD1
TGTGCCAGCAGTGTCAAAAGGGCAGAAAGGGCCAACGTCCTGACTTTC	CASSVKRAERANVLTF	TRBJ2-6	TRBV6-1	many	.
TGTGCCAGCAGTCCCGGGGATCTAGCGGGAGTGTACGAGCAGTACTTC	CASSPGDLAGVYEQYF	TRBJ2-7	TRBV12-3/TRBV12-4	many	TRBD2
TGTGCCATCAGTGAGTACCCCCGACAACCTACCTACGAGCAGTACTTC	CAISEYPRQPTYEQYF	TRBJ2-7	TRBV10-3	many	.
TGTGCCAGCAGCCAGGGACAGGGGGCCGAAATTAGAGAGACCCAGTACTTC	CASSQGQGAEIRETQYF	TRBJ2-5	TRBV4-2	.	TRBD1
TGTGCCAGCAGTCCCCAAGTTAATCAGCCCCAGCATTTT	CASSPQVNQPQHF	TRBJ1-5	TRBV12-3/TRBV12-4	many	.
TGTGCCAGCAGCCTAACAGGGGGGGTTCAGCCCCAGCATTTT	CASSLTGGVQPQHF	TRBJ1-5	TRBV5-6	.	TRBD1
TGTGCCAGCAGTCAACGGACACCCAGGAACATTCAGTACTTC	CASSQRTPRNIQYF	TRBJ2-4	TRBV27	many	.
TGTGCCAGCAGCTTAGTCGGCCGGGACACAGATACGCAGTATTTT	CASSLVGRDTDTQYF	TRBJ2-3	TRBV7-2	many	.
TGCGCCAGCAGCCAAGTTCCCGGCTCTCAGCCCCAGCATTTT	CASSQVPGSQPQHF	TRBJ1-5	TRBV4-1	.	.
TGTGCCAGCAGCCGGGGGGGTAGCAATCAGCCCCAGCATTTT	CASSRGGSNQPQHF	TRBJ1-5	TRBV2	few	.
TGTGCCAGCAGCCATACAGGATCCTATGGCTACACCTTC	CASSHTGSYGYTF	TRBJ1-2	TRBV12-3/TRBV12-4	many	.
TGCGCCAGCAGCCAAGATGGGCCTCACACCGGGGAGCTGTTTTTT	CASSQDGPHTGELFF	TRBJ2-2	TRBV4-3	many	.
TGTGCCAGCAGCCGCGGGAGCCTCGTTGAAAAACTGTTTTTT	CASSRGSLVEKLFF	TRBJ1-4	TRBV7-9	many	.
TGTGCCAGCAGTTTAGAAGTCGGGACACTCTACGAGCAGTACTTC	CASSLEVGTLYEQYF	TRBJ2-7	TRBV7-9	many	.
TGCAGTGCTAGCGCAATTCTGGGGGAAAGCAATCAGCCCCAGCATTTT	CSASAILGESNQPQHF	TRBJ1-5	TRBV20-1	many	.
TGCAGTGCCATAGCCTGGACAGGGAGTAATCCTGGGGCCAACGTCCTGACTTTC	CSAIAWTGSNPGANVLTF	TRBJ2-6	TRBV20-1	many	TRBD1
TGTGCCAGCACACGTGTGAGTGAAAAACTGTTTTTT	CASTRVSEKLFF	TRBJ1-4	TRBV2	many	.
TGTGCCAGCAGTTCATTTGGATTCGGGGAGCTGTTTTTT	CASSSFGFGELFF	TRBJ2-2	TRBV28	many	.
TGTGCCAGCAGCCAGGGACAGGGCACTGAAGCTTTCTTT	CASSQGQGTEAFF	TRBJ1-1	TRBV3-1	few	TRBD1
TGTGCCAGCACCGCTATTACTAGCACAGATACGCAGTATTTT	CASTAITSTDTQYF	TRBJ2-3	TRBV5-6	many	.
TGCAGCGTTGAGGGGACTAGCGGGACCTACAATGAGCAGTTCTTC	CSVEGTSGTYNEQFF	TRBJ2-1	TRBV29-1	.	TRBD2
TGTGCCAGCAGCGCCCGGGACTCCTACGAGCAGTACTTC	CASSARDSYEQYF	TRBJ2-7	TRBV9	many	.
TGCAGCGGGGGACTAGCTATGGCCAATGAGCAGTTCTTC	CSGGLAMANEQFF	TRBJ2-1	TRBV29-1	many	TRBD2
TGTGCCTGGAACGGGGGGGAGGGAAGGCAGTTCTTC	CAWNGGEGRQFF	TRBJ2-1	TRBV30	.	TRBD2
TGTGCCAGCAGCCGCTCTAGGGTATACGAGCAGTACTTC	CASSRSRVYEQYF	TRBJ2-7	TRBV12-3/TRBV12-4	many	.
TGTGCCAGCAGTTACTCGGAAGGGGGATCCTACAATGAGCAGTTCTTC	CASSYSEGGSYNEQFF	TRBJ2-1	TRBV6-5	many	.
TGCAGTGCGGAAGCGACTAGCGGGGGGCTCTCCTACGAGCAGTACTTC	CSAEATSGGLSYEQYF	TRBJ2-7	TRBV20-1	many	TRBD2
TGTGCCAGCAGCTTAGACTCGGGGACAGGGGGAAACACCATATATTTT	CASSLDSGTGGNTIYF	TRBJ1-3	TRBV7-9	many	TRBD1
TGTGCCAGCAGCGAGGGGCTTGGGATGAACACTGAAGCTTTCTTT	CASSEGLGMNTEAFF	TRBJ1-1	TRBV11-1	many	.
TGTGCCAGCAGAGGGGGACCGACCTACGAGCAGTACTTC	CASRGGPTYEQYF	TRBJ2-7	TRBV2	many	.
TGCAGCGGGGCTAGGGGTACGAACACCGGGGAGCTGTTTTTT	CSGARGTNTGELFF	TRBJ2-2	TRBV29-1	many	.
TGTGCCAGCAGCCCGGTGACAGGGGGCGTCACTGAAGCTTTCTTT	CASSPVTGGVTEAFF	TRBJ1-1	TRBV3-1	many	TRBD1
TGTGCCAGCAGCCAAGAACCGGCTAGCTCCTACAATGAGCAGTTCTTC	CASSQEPASSYNEQFF	TRBJ2-1	TRBV3-1	many	.
TGCGCCAGCAGTGAGAATGGGCGGCAAGAGACCCAGTACTTC	CASSENGRQETQYF	TRBJ2-5	TRBV10-2	many	.
TGTGCCATCAGTGAGTCTCACAACGGGGCCAAAAACATTCAGTACTTC	CAISESHNGAKNIQYF	TRBJ2-4	TRBV10-3	many	.
TGTGCCAGCACCAGAGTGGGGGGGCAATTGGACGAGCAGTACTTC	CASTRVGGQLDEQYF	TRBJ2-7	TRBV28	.	.
TGTGCCAGCAGTGAAGGTTGGACGGAGAGCCTTGAAAAACTGTTTTTT	CASSEGWTESLEKLFF	TRBJ1-4	TRBV2	many	.
TGCGCCAGCAGCTTGTCAACAGGGGAAGAGACCCAGTACTTC	CASSLSTGEETQYF	TRBJ2-5	TRBV5-1	many	TRBD1
TGCGCCAGCAGCTTGGACAGGCTAAACACTGAAGCTTTCTTT	CASSLDRLNTEAFF	TRBJ1-1	TRBV5-1	many	.
TGTGCCAGCTCAGCACTATCGGGGACCAATCAGCCCCAGCATTTT	CASSALSGTNQPQHF	TRBJ1-5	TRBV18	many	.
TGTGCCAGCAGCTTGAACAGGGTAGTAGGGGAGACCCAGTACTTC	CASSLNRVVGETQYF	TRBJ2-5	TRBV7-2	many	.
TGTGCCAGCAGTGAACTAGCGGGGAGCTCCTACGAGCAGTACTTC	CASSELAGSSYEQYF	TRBJ2-7	TRBV6-1	many	TRBD2
TGTGCCAGCAGCCCTCGACAGGGTGTCGACGAGCAGTACTTC	CASSPRQGVDEQYF	TRBJ2-7	TRBV7-9	many	TRBD1
TGCGCCAGCAGCTTGACCGACGGGGGTAACTATGGCTACACCTTC	CASSLTDGGNYGYTF	TRBJ1-2	TRBV5-1	many	.
TGCGCCAGCAGCCAAGCCGGGACAGGGGTTTACGAGCAGTACTTC	CASSQAGTGVYEQYF	TRBJ2-7	TRBV4-3	many	TRBD1
TGTGCCACCAGTGCGCGGGGTATCCCCTACGAGCAGTACTTC	CATSARGIPYEQYF	TRBJ2-7	TRBV24-1	many	.
TGTGCCACCGCGAACCTACTACCCTTGAACACTGAAGCTTTCTTT	CATANLLPLNTEAFF	TRBJ1-1	TRBV15	many	.
TGCGCCAGCAGCCCCCTGGGCGATCCAGATACGCAGTATTTT	CASSPLGDPDTQYF	TRBJ2-3	TRBV5-1	many	.
TGTGCCACCAGCAGAAAAACAGATACGCAGTATTTT	CATSRKTDTQYF	TRBJ2-3	TRBV15	many	.
TGTGCCAGCAGTTCTCTCCGAGGGGGTTCCTCAGATGAGCAGTTCTTC	CASSSLRGGSSDEQFF	TRBJ2-1	TRBV28	many	.